This T cell receptor beta chain was documented in a study of blood T cells in healthy people across ages. Overall study findings and caveats: Whereas aged donors had fewer naive CD4+ cells, long-lived donors had more of them and higher diversity. Underestimates were what the diversity estimates from one million T cells were considered to be.

This clonotype was seen more than once but under ten times. Antigen: not known. Using a J-beta primer mix together with a sample-barcoded 5' primer, a second PCR was run for about 6 to 11 cycles. The template-switch adaptor, which had 12 random nucleotides, put a tag on each cDNA molecule. TCRdb used MiXCR to reprocess the 5' RACE reads, holding one entry per CDR3 protein. The sample includes fewer than 1 million distinct CDR3 sequences, roughly 44% seen only once; the top ten take under 20%. V lost 0 bases and J 5 bases, leaving 11 bases between the germline ends. The CDR3 is 14 amino acids. Germline V lookup: CDR1 SGDLS, CDR2 YYNGEE.

This TCR was sampled from a man in his sixties in good health. Sequencing was carried out using blood. This chain connects TRBV9 to TRBJ2-5; unclear D gene. The CDR3 region has the DNA TGTGCCAGCAGCGTAGGTTCCGGCTCTGAGACCCAGTACTTC. It specifies CASSVGSGSETQYF.